The clone carrying this T cell receptor (beta chain) was recorded only once. The record originates from a study of blood T cell repertoires in COVID-19. Study-level background: COVID-19 samples collected from the United States, Italy and Spain covered acute and convalescent phases.

Authors' analysis steps: Estimation of nucleated cell counts relied on the amplification of reference gene primers. Libraries were prepared by immunoSEQ multiplex PCR; TCRdb keeps only in-frame clonotypes and omits some of them. V, J and clone size derive from that table, while D and trimming were established from the DNA sequence. Among about 300,000 clones listed, roughly 91% were seen once. Germline assignment: CDR1 LGHDT and CDR2 YNNKEL (reference sequence). The CDR3 sequence is 13 residues long. Trimming took 3 bases from V and 7 from J, leaving 10 bases between them. This sequence was found in a woman aged 30 to 39 with COVID-19, enrolled during active disease. Sequenced: peripheral blood. The chain combines TRBV3-1 (or the pseudogene TRBV3-2) with TRBJ1-5; no definite D call. The CDR3 spells CASSQGRSQPQHF. CDR3 coding DNA: TGTGCCAGCAGCCAGGGCCGTTCCCAGCCCCAGCATTTT.